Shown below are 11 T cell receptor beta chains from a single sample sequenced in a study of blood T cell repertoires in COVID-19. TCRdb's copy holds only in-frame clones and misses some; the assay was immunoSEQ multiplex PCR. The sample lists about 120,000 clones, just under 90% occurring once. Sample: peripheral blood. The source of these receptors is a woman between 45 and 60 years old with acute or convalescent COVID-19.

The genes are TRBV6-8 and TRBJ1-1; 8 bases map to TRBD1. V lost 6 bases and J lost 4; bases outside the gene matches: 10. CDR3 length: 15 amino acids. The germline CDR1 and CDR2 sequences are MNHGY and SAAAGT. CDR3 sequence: CASSNPGQGGTEAFF. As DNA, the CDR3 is TGTGCCAGCAGCAATCCAGGACAGGGTGGCACTGAAGCTTTCTTT.

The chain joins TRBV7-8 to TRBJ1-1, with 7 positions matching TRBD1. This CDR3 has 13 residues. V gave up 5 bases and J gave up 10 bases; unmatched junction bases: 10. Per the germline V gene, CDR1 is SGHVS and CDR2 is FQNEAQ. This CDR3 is CASSRGGQGGAFF. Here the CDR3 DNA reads TGTGCCAGCAGCCGCGGGGGCCAGGGGGGAGCTTTCTTT. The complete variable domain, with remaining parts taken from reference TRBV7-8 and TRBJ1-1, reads GAGVSQSPRYKVAKRGQDVALRCDPISGHVSLFWYQQALGQGPEFLTYFQNEAQLDKSGLPSDRFFAERPEGSVSTLKIQRTQQEDSAVYLCASSRGGQGGAFFGQGTRLTVV.

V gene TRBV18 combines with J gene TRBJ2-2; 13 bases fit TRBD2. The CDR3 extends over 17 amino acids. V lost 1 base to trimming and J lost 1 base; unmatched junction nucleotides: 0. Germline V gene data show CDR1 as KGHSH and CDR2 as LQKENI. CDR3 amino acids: CASSPRLAGGNTGELFF. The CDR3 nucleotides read TGTGCCAGCTCACCACGACTAGCGGGGGGGAACACCGGGGAGCTGTTTTTT.

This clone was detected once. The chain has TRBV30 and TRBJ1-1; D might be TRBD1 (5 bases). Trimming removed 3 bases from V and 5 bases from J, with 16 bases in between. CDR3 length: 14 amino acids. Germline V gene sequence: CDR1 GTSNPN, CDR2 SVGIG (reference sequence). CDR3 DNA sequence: TGTGCCTGGAGCCCTTCGGCAGGGAGGACTGAAGCTTTCTTT. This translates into CAWSPSAGRTEAFF.

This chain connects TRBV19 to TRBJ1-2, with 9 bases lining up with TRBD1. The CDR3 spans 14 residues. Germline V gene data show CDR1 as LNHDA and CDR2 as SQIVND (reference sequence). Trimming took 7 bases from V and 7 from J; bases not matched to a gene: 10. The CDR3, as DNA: TGTGCCAGTACCCAAACAGGGGGCGCCTCTGGCTACACCTTC. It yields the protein CASTQTGGASGYTF.

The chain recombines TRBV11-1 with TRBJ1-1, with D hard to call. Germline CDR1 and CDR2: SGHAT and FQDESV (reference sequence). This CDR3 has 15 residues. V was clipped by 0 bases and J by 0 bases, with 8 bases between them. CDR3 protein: CASSLAPQLNTEAFF. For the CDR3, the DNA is TGTGCCAGCAGCTTAGCGCCACAGCTGAACACTGAAGCTTTCTTT.

CDR3: CASSFEQGISDEQFF. The CDR3 DNA follows: TGCGCCAGCAGCTTTGAACAGGGAATATCGGATGAGCAGTTCTTC. The J gene is TRBJ2-1, the V gene TRBV5-1, with D tentatively TRBD1 (6 bases). The CDR3 is 15 residues long. Trimming stripped 2 bases from V and 8 bases from J, with 17 bases between. Germline-derived CDR1 and CDR2 are SGHRS and YFSETQ.

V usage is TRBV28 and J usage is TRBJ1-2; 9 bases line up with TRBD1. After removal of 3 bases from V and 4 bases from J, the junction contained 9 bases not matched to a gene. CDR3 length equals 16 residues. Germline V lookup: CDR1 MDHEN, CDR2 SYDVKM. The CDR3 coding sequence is TGTGCCAGCAGTTTCAGTGAGGGACAGGGACGCTATGGCTACACCTTC. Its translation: CASSFSEGQGRYGYTF.

The CDR3 loop reads CSASRGQGAGNQPQHF. In nucleotides, the CDR3 is TGCAGTGCTAGTAGGGGACAGGGGGCGGGCAATCAGCCCCAGCATTTT. This chain uses TRBV20-1 with TRBJ1-5; 12 bases are shared with TRBD1. There are 16 residues in the CDR3. The V gene's germline CDR1 is DFQATT and CDR2 SNEGSKA (reference sequence). V shed 3 bases and J 2 bases; nucleotides not matched to a gene: 5.

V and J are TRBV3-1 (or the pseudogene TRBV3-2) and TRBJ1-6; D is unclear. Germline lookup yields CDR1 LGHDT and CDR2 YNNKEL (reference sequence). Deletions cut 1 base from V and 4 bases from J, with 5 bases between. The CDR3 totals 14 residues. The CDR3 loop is CASSQVEYNSPLHF. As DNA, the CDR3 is TGTGCCAGCAGCCAAGTAGAGTATAATTCACCCCTCCACTTT.

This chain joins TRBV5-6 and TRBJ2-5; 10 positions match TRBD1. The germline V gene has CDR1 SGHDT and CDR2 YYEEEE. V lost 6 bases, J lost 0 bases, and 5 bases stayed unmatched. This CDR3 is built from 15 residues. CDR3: CASTPGQGYQETQYF. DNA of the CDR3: TGTGCCAGCACTCCGGGACAGGGGTACCAAGAGACCCAGTACTTC.